This TCR beta chain was obtained from a study of regulatory T cells in long-lasting Graves disease (dated by TCRdb to 2020 to 2023). About the investigation overall: Antithyroid drugs had been taken for less than 3 months by newly diagnosed Graves' disease patients. Patients with persistent Graves' disease were compared with patients with newly diagnosed Graves' disease using TCR sequencing and RNA sequencing of peripheral blood. The study was registered as a clinical trial and conducted in China. A total of roughly 35 samples underwent TCR sequencing: about 13 from persistent and around 20 from newly diagnosed Graves' disease patients.

The time point label on this specimen signifies: newly diagnosed GD, antithyroid drugs for less than 3 months. For both TCR sequencing and RNA sequencing, RNA was extracted from PBMCs using TRIzol. Graves' disease was diagnosed according to American Thyroid Association guidelines. Recruitment of patients was carried out at an endocrinology department in Xi'an, China. From each patient, around 9 milliliters of peripheral blood was collected into an EDTA anticoagulant tube. PBMCs were isolated by Ficoll Paque Plus density gradient separation without further T cell sorting. An Agilent 2100 Bioanalyzer and agarose gel were used to assess RNA quality, and a NanoDrop 2000 was used to measure RNA concentration. Concerning this clonotype itself: Its antigen remains unidentified. No much larger clone is present one base from it, and per-base qualities are unavailable.

General conclusions and limits of the study: The authors acknowledged the small sample size as a limitation that may reduce accuracy. Persistent patients shared more public clonotypes among themselves (around 3,000) than newly diagnosed patients did (approximately 870). Compared with newly diagnosed patients, patients with persistent Graves' disease had lower TCR Shannon entropy and fewer highly expanded clones, which suggests clonal expansion. Peripheral blood alone was examined, since thyroid tissue, which constituted the primary lesion, could not be accessed. Sequencing and analysis were limited to the TCR beta chain.

To prepare the library, multiplex PCR was applied. The listed sequencing device is Illumina HiSeq 4000. CDR3 regions were amplified by Arm-PCR with iRepertoire HTBI primers to construct TCR beta libraries. Gel purification was performed on PCR products prior to sequencing. The source study handled its data this way. Gene usage analysis of CDR3 amino acid clonotypes relied on the 60 or so TRBV and around 14 TRBJ segments identified across samples. Filtered high-quality paired reads were merged into contigs using COPE and FqMerger. BLAST was used to align contigs to IMGT TRBV, TRBD and TRBJ reference genes, and CDR3 was defined according to IMGT. Any clonotype with a frequency above 0.1% was counted as a highly expanded clone. Shannon entropy served as the measure of repertoire diversity, while the Gini coefficient captured V-J evenness. A clonotype found in more than one individual was treated as public. TCRdb itself trimmed the public reads at Q25 with fastp, ran MiXCR and retained productive beta chains. Identical CDR3 protein sequences are pooled into one entry, listed with their most common genes and DNA. TCRdb, not the original authors, processed these V and J calls. The sample table records more than 300,000 distinct CDR3 sequences; about 16% of these occur just once. The ten top clones hold about 20% of the sample.

Source: peripheral blood mononuclear cells (PBMCs), taken at new diagnosis, from a patient treated with antithyroid drugs. This receptor was obtained from a female donor with Graves disease.

The nucleotide sequence is TGCAGTGCTAGTCCTGGAGGACAGGGTGCCTATGGCTACACCTTC. This sequence encodes CSASPGGQGAYGYTF. The sequence joins TRBV20-1 to TRBJ1-2; a stretch of 8 junction bases matches TRBD1. Reading from cysteine to phenylalanine, the CDR3 counts 15 amino acids. Only the CDR3 region is kept as DNA, spanning 45 bases read in frame from base 1. Here V drops 3 bases and J drops 4 bases, and the junction holds 10 bases not matched to any gene. The germline V gene (reference sequence) provides CDR1 DFQATT and CDR2 SNEGSKA.